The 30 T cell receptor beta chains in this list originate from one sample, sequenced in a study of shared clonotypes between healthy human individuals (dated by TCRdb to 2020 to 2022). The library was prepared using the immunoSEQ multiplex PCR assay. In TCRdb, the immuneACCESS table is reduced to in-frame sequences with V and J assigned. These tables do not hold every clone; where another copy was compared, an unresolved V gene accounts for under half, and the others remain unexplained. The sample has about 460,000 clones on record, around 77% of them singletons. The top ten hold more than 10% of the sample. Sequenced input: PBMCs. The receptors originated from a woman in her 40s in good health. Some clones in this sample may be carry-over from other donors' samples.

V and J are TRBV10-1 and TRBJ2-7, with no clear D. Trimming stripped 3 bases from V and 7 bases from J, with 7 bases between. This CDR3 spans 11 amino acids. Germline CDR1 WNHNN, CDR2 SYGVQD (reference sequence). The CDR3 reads CASSDIGEQYF. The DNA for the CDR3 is TGCGCCAGCAGTGATATCGGGGAGCAGTACTTC.

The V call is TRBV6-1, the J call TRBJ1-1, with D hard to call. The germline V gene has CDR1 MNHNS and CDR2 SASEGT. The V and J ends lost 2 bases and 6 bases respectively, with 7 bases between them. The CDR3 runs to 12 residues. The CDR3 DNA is TGTGCCAGCAGTGAATTGGTTGCTGAAGCTTTCTTT. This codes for CASSELVAEAFF.

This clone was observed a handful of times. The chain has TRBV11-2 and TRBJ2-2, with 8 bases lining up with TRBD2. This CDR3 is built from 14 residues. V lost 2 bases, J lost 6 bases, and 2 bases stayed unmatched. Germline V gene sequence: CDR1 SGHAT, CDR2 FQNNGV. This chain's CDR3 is CASSLQTSAGELFF. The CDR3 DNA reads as TGTGCCAGCAGCTTACAGACTAGCGCCGGGGAGCTGTTTTTT.

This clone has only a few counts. The DNA of the CDR3 is TGTGCCAGCAGAGCCGGGACCAACTACAATGAGCAGTTCTTC. Amino acid sequence: CASRAGTNYNEQFF. The chain links TRBV2 to TRBJ2-1; the D gene could be TRBD1 or TRBD2 (5 bases each). V gave up 6 bases and J gave up 3 bases, with 12 bases separating them. The CDR3 runs to 14 residues. Germline-derived CDR1 and CDR2 are SNHLY and FYNNEI.

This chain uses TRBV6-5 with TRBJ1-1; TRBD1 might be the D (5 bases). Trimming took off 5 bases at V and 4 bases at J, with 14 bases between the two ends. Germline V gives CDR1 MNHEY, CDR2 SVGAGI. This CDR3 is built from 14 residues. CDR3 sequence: CASSNLQGATEAFF. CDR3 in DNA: TGTGCCAGCAGTAACCTCCAGGGAGCCACTGAAGCTTTCTTT.

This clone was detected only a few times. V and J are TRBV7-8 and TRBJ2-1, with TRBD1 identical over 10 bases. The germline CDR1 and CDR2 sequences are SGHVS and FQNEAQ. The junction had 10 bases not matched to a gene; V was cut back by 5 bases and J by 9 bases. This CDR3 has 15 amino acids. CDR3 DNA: TGTGCCAGCAGCCCCCAGAGCCGACAGGGGGCTGAGCAGTTCTTC. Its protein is CASSPQSRQGAEQFF.

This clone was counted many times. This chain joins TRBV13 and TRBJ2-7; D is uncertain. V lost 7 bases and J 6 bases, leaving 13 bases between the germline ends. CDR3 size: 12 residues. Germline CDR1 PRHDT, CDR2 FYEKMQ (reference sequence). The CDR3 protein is CASTPQVGEQYF. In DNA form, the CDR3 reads TGTGCCAGCACTCCTCAGGTGGGCGAGCAGTACTTC. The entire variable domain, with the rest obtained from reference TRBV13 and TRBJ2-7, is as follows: AAGVIQSPRHLIKEKRETATLKCYPIPRHDTVYWYQQGPGQDPQFLISFYEKMQSDKGSIPDRFSAQQFSDYHSELNMSSLELGDSALYFCASTPQVGEQYFGPGTRLTVT.

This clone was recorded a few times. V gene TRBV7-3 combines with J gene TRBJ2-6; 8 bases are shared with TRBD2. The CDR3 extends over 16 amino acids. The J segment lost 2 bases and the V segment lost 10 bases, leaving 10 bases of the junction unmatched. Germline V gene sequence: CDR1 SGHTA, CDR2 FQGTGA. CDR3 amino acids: CAILREGPPGANVLTF. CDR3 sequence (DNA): TGTGCCATCCTTCGGGAGGGCCCCCCTGGGGCCAACGTCCTGACTTTC.

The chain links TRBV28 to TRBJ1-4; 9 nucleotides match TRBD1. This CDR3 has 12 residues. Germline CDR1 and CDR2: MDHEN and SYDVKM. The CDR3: CATGGAGEKLFF. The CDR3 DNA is TGTGCTACAGGGGGCGCCGGGGAAAAACTGTTTTTT.

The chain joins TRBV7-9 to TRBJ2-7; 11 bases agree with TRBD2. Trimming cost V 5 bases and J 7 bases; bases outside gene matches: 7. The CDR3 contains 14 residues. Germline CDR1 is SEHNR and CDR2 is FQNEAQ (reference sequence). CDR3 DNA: TGTGCCAGCAGCCCGACTAGCGGGATCTGGGAGCAGTACTTC. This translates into CASSPTSGIWEQYF. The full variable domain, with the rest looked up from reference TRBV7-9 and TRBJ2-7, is DTGVSQNPRHKITKRGQNVTFRCDPISEHNRLYWYRQTLGQGPEFLTYFQNEAQLEKSRLLSDRFSAERPKGSFSTLEIQRTEQGDSAMYLCASSPTSGIWEQYFGPGTRLTVT.

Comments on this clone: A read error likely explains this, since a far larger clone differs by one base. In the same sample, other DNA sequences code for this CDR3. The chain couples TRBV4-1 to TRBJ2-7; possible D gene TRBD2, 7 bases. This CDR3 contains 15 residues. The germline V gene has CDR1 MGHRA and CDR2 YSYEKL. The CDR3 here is CASSPPGRGSYEQYF. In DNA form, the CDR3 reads TGCGCCAGCAGCCCCCCAGGGAGGGGGTCCTACGAACAGTACTTC.

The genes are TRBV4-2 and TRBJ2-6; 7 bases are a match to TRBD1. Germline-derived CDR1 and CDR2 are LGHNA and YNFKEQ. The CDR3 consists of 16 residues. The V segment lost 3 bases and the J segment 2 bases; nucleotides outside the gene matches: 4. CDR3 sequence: CASSHQTGTGANVLTF. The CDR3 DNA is TGTGCCAGCAGCCACCAGACAGGGACTGGGGCCAACGTCCTGACTTTC.

The CDR3 DNA sequence: TGTGCCAGCAGCTTCGGACAGTTCTACGAGCAGTACTTC. As protein: CASSFGQFYEQYF. The chain carries TRBV6-5 and TRBJ2-7; D possibly corresponds to TRBD1 (6 bases). Trimming pared 6 bases from V and 3 bases from J, leaving 12 bases between. Germline CDR1 is MNHEY and CDR2 is SVGAGI. The CDR3 is made up of 13 amino acids.

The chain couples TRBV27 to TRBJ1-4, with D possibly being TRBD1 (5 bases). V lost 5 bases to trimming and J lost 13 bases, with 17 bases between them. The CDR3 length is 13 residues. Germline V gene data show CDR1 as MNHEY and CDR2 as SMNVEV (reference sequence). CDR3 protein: CASSPPGRQGLFF. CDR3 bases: TGTGCCAGCAGTCCCCCCGGCCGGCAGGGACTGTTTTTT.

The CDR3 loop reads CASSLPQETQYF. The CDR3 coding sequence is TGTGCCAGCAGCTTGCCTCAAGAGACCCAGTACTTC. This chain joins TRBV7-6 and TRBJ2-5; D gene ambiguous. Germline values: CDR1 SGHVS, CDR2 FNYEAQ. This CDR3 contains 12 residues. V was cut by 3 bases and J by 2 bases, with 4 bases left in between.

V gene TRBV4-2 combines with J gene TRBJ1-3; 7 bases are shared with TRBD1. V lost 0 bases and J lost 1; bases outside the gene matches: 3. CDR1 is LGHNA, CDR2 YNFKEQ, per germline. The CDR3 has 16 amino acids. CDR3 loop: CASSQESTGSGNTIYF. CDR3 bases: TGTGCCAGCAGCCAAGAATCGACAGGGTCTGGAAACACCATATATTTT.

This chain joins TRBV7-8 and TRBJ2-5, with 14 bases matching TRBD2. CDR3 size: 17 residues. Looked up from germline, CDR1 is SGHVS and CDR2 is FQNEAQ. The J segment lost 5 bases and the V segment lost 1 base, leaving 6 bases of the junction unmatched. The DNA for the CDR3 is TGTGCCAGCAGCTTAGTTTTGGGACTAGCGGGAGACGAGACCCAGTACTTC. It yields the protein CASSLVLGLAGDETQYF.

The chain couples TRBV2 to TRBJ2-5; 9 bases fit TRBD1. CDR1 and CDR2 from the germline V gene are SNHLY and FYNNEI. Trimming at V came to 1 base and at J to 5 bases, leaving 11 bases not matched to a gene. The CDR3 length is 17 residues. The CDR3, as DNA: TGTGCCAGCAGTGAAGGCGTTACAGGGGGCGAGTGGGAGACCCAGTACTTC. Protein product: CASSEGVTGGEWETQYF. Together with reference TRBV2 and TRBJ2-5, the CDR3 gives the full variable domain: EPEVTQTPSHQVTQMGQEVILRCVPISNHLYFYWYRQILGQKVEFLVSFYNNEISEKSEIFDDQFSVERPDGSNFTLKIRSTKLEDSAMYFCASSEGVTGGEWETQYFGPGTRLLVL.

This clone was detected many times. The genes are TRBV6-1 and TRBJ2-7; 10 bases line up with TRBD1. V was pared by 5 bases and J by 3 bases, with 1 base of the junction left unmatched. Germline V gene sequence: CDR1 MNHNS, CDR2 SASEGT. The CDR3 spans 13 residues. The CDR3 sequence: CASSWDRGYEQYF. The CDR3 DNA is TGTGCCAGCAGTTGGGACAGGGGCTACGAGCAGTACTTC.

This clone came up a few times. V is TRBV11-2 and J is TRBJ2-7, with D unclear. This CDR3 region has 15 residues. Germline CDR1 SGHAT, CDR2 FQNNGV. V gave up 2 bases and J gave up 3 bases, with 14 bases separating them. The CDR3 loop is CASSLSVGYIYEQYF. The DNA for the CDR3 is TGTGCCAGCAGCTTATCTGTAGGGTATATCTACGAGCAGTACTTC.

For the CDR3, the DNA is TGTGCCAGCAGTTCACAGAGCTATGGCTACACCTTC. This gives the protein CASSSQSYGYTF. The rearrangement uses TRBV28 and TRBJ1-2; D is undetermined. The V end lost 4 bases, the J end lost 4 bases, and 7 bases lay between the germline ends. Germline V gene sequence: CDR1 MDHEN, CDR2 SYDVKM. The CDR3 runs to 12 residues.

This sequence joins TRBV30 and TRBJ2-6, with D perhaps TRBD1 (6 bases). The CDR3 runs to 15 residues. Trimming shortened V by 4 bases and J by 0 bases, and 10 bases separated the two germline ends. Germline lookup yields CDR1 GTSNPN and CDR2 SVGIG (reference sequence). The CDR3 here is CAWTTGTSGANVLTF. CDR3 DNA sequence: TGTGCCTGGACGACAGGCACCTCTGGGGCCAACGTCCTGACTTTC.

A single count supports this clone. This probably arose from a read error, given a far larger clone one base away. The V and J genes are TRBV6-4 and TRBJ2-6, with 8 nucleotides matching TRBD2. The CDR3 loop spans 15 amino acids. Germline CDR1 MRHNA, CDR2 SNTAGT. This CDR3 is CASAAGAAGANALTF. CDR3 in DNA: TGTGCCAGCGCAGCGGGAGCTGCTGGGGCCAACGCCCTGACTTTC.

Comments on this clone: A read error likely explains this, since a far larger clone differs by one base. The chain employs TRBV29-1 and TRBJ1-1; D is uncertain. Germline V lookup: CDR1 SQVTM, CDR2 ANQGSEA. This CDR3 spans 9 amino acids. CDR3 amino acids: CSVDTEALF. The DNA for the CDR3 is TGCAGCGTTGACACTGAAGCTCTCTTT.

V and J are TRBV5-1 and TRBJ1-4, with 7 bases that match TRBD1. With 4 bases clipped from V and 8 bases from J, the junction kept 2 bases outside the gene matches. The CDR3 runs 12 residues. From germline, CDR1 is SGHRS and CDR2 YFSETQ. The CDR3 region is CASSPRGEKLFF. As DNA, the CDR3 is TGCGCCAGCAGCCCCAGGGGGGAAAAACTGTTTTTT.

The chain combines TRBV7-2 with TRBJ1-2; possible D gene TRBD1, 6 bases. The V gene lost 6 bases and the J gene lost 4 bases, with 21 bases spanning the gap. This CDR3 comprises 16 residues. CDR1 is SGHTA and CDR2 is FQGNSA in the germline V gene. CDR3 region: CASSPEKRGIRYGYTF. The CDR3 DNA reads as TGTGCCAGCAGTCCCGAGAAGAGGGGGATTCGCTATGGCTACACCTTC.

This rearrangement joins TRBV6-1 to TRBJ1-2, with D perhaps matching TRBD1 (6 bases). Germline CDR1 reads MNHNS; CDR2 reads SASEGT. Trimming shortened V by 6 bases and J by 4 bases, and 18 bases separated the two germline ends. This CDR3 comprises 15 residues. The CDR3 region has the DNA TGTGCCAGCAGCCTAAAACACAGGGAATCCTATGGCTACACCTTC. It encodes CASSLKHRESYGYTF.

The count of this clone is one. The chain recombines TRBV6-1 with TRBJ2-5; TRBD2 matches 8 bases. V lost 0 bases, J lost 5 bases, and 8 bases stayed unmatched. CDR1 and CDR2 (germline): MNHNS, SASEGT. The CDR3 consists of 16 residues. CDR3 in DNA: TGTGCCAGCAGTGAAGCGGCAGCTAGCGGGTTGGAGACCCAGTACTTC. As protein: CASSEAAASGLETQYF.

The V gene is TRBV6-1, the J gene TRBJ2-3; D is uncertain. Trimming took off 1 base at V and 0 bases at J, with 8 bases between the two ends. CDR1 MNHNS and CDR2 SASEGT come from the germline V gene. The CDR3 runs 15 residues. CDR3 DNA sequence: TGTGCCAGCAGTGAAGAAAGGTTTAGCACAGATACGCAGTATTTT. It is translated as CASSEERFSTDTQYF.

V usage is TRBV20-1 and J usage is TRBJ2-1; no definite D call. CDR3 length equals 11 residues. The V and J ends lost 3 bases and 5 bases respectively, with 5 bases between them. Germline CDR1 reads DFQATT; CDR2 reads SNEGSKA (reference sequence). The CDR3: CSARGDNEQFF. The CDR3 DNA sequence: TGCAGTGCTAGGGGCGACAATGAGCAGTTCTTC.